Below are 32 T cell receptor beta chains sequenced from a single sample in a study of blood T cell repertoires in COVID-19. Data came from immunoSEQ multiplex PCR; TCRdb stores just in-frame clones and leaves some out. Of about 89,000 clones detected, approximately 90% appear once; the ten largest clones hold roughly 15%. The specimen was peripheral blood. Receptor source: a male donor with acute or convalescent COVID-19.

A single count supports this clone. The chain is built from TRBV7-2 and TRBJ1-2; D uncertain. Germline V gene sequence: CDR1 SGHTA, CDR2 FQGNSA. The ends were cut back, 1 base at V and 6 bases at J, with 6 bases in the middle. The CDR3 is 12 residues long. CDR3 amino acids: CASSLVDHGYTF. CDR3 nucleotides: TGTGCCAGCAGCTTAGTAGATCATGGCTACACCTTC. Complete variable domain (other parts from reference TRBV7-2 and TRBJ1-2): GAGVSQSPSNKVTEKGKDVELRCDPISGHTALYWYRQSLGQGLEFLIYFQGNSAPDKSGLPSDRFSAERTGGSVSTLTIQRTQQEDSAVYLCASSLVDHGYTFGSGTRLTVV.

The chain joins TRBV5-1 to TRBJ2-5; TRBD2 aligns across 7 bases. V dropped 0 bases and J dropped 5; count of bases not matched to a gene: 7. The CDR3 has 15 residues. Germline V CDR1 and CDR2: SGHRS, YFSETQ. This CDR3 is CASSLAGGLMETQYF. The CDR3 DNA follows: TGCGCCAGCAGCTTGGCGGGGGGACTTATGGAGACCCAGTACTTC.

The chain couples TRBV6-2 or TRBV6-3 to TRBJ1-1; perhaps TRBD1 as D (6 bases). Germline V gives CDR1 MNHEY, CDR2 SVGEGT. Trimming left V 0 bases short and J 8 bases short, with 7 bases between. CDR3 length: 12 amino acids. The CDR3 DNA follows: TGTGCCAGCAGTTACTCGACAGGCGAAGCTTTCTTT. Translating it yields CASSYSTGEAFF.

This chain links TRBV12-1 with TRBJ1-6; the table's D gene call, TRBD1, was not cross checked with the DNA. TRBV12-1 is marked as a pseudogene. CDR3 length equals 16 residues. The CDR3 here is CASRLSQGGNNSPLHF. The CDR3 DNA follows: TGTGCCAGCAGGCTCTCCCAGGGTGGGAATAATTCACCCCTCCACTTT.

V usage is TRBV5-1 and J usage is TRBJ1-6; 9 bases map to TRBD1. Germline lookup yields CDR1 SGHRS and CDR2 YFSETQ. CDR3 length: 18 residues. V shed 4 bases and J 0 bases; nucleotides not matched to a gene: 8. CDR3 DNA: TGCGCCAGCAGCCCTTCGACAGGGGGTTACTCCTATAATTCACCCCTCCACTTT. Amino acids: CASSPSTGGYSYNSPLHF. Together with reference TRBV5-1 and TRBJ1-6, the CDR3 gives the full variable domain: KAGVTQTPRYLIKTRGQQVTLSCSPISGHRSVSWYQQTPGQGLQFLFEYFSETQRNKGNFPGRFSGRQFSNSRSEMNVSTLELGDSALYLCASSPSTGGYSYNSPLHFGNGTRLTVT.

The chain has TRBV6-5 and TRBJ2-3; D not resolved. This CDR3 spans 13 amino acids. V was pared by 8 bases and J by 2 bases, with 11 bases between. CDR1 and CDR2 (germline): MNHEY, SVGAGI. The CDR3 region is CASSEADTDTQYF. The CDR3 coding sequence is TGTGCCAGCTCAGAGGCCGACACAGATACGCAGTATTTT.

A few counts support this clone. The V gene is TRBV29-1, the J gene TRBJ2-1; D might be TRBD1 (5 bases). Trimming cost V 2 bases and J 4 bases, with 15 bases left between them. The CDR3 runs 15 residues. Germline assignment: CDR1 SQVTM and CDR2 ANQGSEA. The CDR3 loop reads CSVEWQGRGYNEQFF. CDR3 nucleotide sequence: TGCAGCGTTGAATGGCAGGGTAGGGGATACAATGAGCAGTTCTTC.

V usage is TRBV19 and J usage is TRBJ2-3; perhaps TRBD2 as D (5 bases). CDR3 length: 16 residues. Trimming took 1 base from V and 1 from J, leaving 12 bases between them. The germline V gene encodes CDR1 LNHDA and CDR2 SQIVND (reference sequence). CDR3 in amino acids: CASSIGTSRGTDTQYF. The CDR3 DNA sequence: TGTGCCAGTAGTATAGGGACTTCAAGGGGCACAGATACGCAGTATTTT.

CDR3 amino acids: CASSQRGHPPEQYF. CDR3 nucleotide sequence: TGCGCCAGCAGTCAAAGGGGACATCCGCCCGAGCAGTACTTC. The rearrangement joins TRBV23-1 to TRBJ2-7; TRBD1 might be the D (6 bases). TRBV23-1 is an ORF for which the function is uncertain. The V and J ends lost 2 bases and 6 bases respectively, with 14 bases between them. CDR3 size: 14 residues.

In DNA, the CDR3 is TGTGCCAGTAGTCGAACAGGGGTGAACACTGAAGCTTTCTTT. Amino acid sequence: CASSRTGVNTEAFF. This rearrangement joins TRBV19 to TRBJ1-1, with TRBD1 matching over 7 bases. The V segment lost 5 bases and the J segment 0 bases; nucleotides outside the gene matches: 3. The CDR3 extends over 14 amino acids. CDR1 is LNHDA and CDR2 is SQIVND in the germline V gene (reference sequence).

CDR3 amino acids: CAIRGGQEETQYF. CDR3 DNA: TGTGCCATCAGGGGGGGGCAGGAAGAGACCCAGTACTTC. This sequence joins TRBV10-3 and TRBJ2-5, with D tentatively TRBD2 (7 bases). The ends were cut back, 6 bases at V and 3 bases at J, with 11 bases in the middle. The CDR3 has 13 residues. Germline V gene sequence: CDR1 ENHRY, CDR2 SYGVKD.

The chain uses TRBV6-5 and TRBJ2-2; D may be TRBD1 (6 bases). Germline V gene sequence: CDR1 MNHEY, CDR2 SVGAGI. V lost 2 bases and J lost 6, with 13 bases in between. The CDR3 loop spans 15 amino acids. CDR3 nucleotide sequence: TGTGCCAGCAGTTACGTGGGGGCGGACTCCGGGGAGCTGTTTTTT. Amino acids: CASSYVGADSGELFF.

This sequence joins TRBV25-1 and TRBJ1-3; 9 bases align to TRBD1. V dropped 4 bases and J dropped 2; count of bases not matched to a gene: 9. Germline loops: CDR1 MGHDK, CDR2 SYGVNS. The CDR3 covers 17 residues. CDR3 DNA sequence: TGTGCCAGCAGTGCCGTGAGGACAGGGGTTACTGGAAACACCATATATTTT. Translated, it gives CASSAVRTGVTGNTIYF.

V is TRBV12-3 or TRBV12-4 and J is TRBJ2-1; tentatively, D is TRBD1 (5 bases). The CDR3 has 13 residues. V was trimmed by 6 bases and J by 5 bases, leaving 11 bases between them. Written as DNA, the CDR3 is TGTGCCAGCAGGACTTACAGGAACAATGAGCAGTTCTTC. Encoded protein: CASRTYRNNEQFF.

This rearrangement joins TRBV6-5 to TRBJ1-4; 7 positions agree with TRBD1. CDR1 and CDR2 from the germline V gene are MNHEY and SVGAGI. V was pared by 4 bases and J by 9 bases, with 8 bases of the junction left unmatched. The CDR3 loop spans 14 amino acids. The CDR3 bases are TGTGCCAGCAGTTCCGGGACAGCGCAACAAAAACTGTTTTTT. This codes for CASSSGTAQQKLFF.

The rearrangement joins TRBV28 to TRBJ2-1; a weak D match, TRBD1 (5 bases). The germline CDR1 and CDR2 sequences are MDHEN and SYDVKM. Trimming left V 3 bases short and J 6 bases short, with 9 bases between. The CDR3 loop spans 13 amino acids. CDR3 protein: CASSLTASNEQFF. CDR3 nucleotides: TGTGCCAGCAGTTTGACAGCTTCCAATGAGCAGTTCTTC.

The chain has TRBV3-1 (or the pseudogene TRBV3-2) and TRBJ2-7, with D possibly TRBD1 on 5 matching bases. This CDR3 spans 15 amino acids. CDR1 LGHDT and CDR2 YNNKEL come from the germline V gene (reference sequence). Trimming removed 4 bases at V and 0 bases at J, with 13 bases between. CDR3 bases: TGTGCCAGCAGCCCAGGGATTAGGACCTCCTACGAGCAGTACTTC. This gives the protein CASSPGIRTSYEQYF.

The V call is TRBV6-5, the J call TRBJ2-1, with no clear D. Trimming shortened V by 7 bases and J by 0 bases, and 13 bases separated the two germline ends. CDR3 length equals 15 residues. Germline lookup yields CDR1 MNHEY and CDR2 SVGAGI. The DNA of the CDR3 is TGTGCCAGCACCCGAGGTCCGGGCTCCTACAATGAGCAGTTCTTC. Translated: CASTRGPGSYNEQFF.

The rearrangement joins TRBV19 to TRBJ1-1; 8 bases line up with TRBD1. The CDR3 contains 13 residues. Germline-derived CDR1 and CDR2 are LNHDA and SQIVND (reference sequence). V was pared by 9 bases and J by 5 bases, with 8 bases of the junction left unmatched. CDR3 region: CARPGQGGTEAFF. DNA for the CDR3: TGTGCCAGGCCAGGACAGGGAGGAACTGAAGCTTTCTTT.

The V and J genes are TRBV9 and TRBJ2-3, with D possibly matching TRBD1 (5 bases). V lost 3 bases and J lost 5, with 19 bases in between. The CDR3 extends over 16 amino acids. The germline gives CDR1 SGDLS, CDR2 YYNGEE. The DNA for the CDR3 is TGTGCCAGCAGCGCAAGGTCAGGGTTTGGATTAGATACGCAGTATTTT. It is translated as CASSARSGFGLDTQYF.

J is TRBJ1-1 and V is TRBV6-5; 7 bases are shared with TRBD1. The germline V gene has CDR1 MNHEY and CDR2 SVGAGI. The CDR3 is made up of 14 amino acids. The ends lost 6 bases at V and 1 base at J; junction bases unmatched: 5. CDR3 sequence reads: CASRPGTANTEAFF. CDR3 DNA: TGTGCCAGCAGACCCGGGACAGCGAACACTGAAGCTTTCTTT.

The rearrangement links TRBV4-1 to TRBJ2-3; possible D gene TRBD2, 6 bases. The CDR3 totals 15 residues. Between the trimmed V and J ends, which lost 1 base and 2 bases, there was a span of 10 bases. CDR1 and CDR2 from the germline V gene are MGHRA and YSYEKL. The CDR3 coding sequence is TGCGCCAGCAGCCAAGGCTGGGGGGACACAGATACGCAGTATTTT. It is translated as CASSQGWGDTDTQYF.

This sequence joins TRBV7-3 and TRBJ1-6; TRBD1 might be the D (6 bases). Germline values: CDR1 SGHTA, CDR2 FQGTGA. V was shortened by 1 base and J by 8 bases, with 12 bases between the two germline ends. The CDR3 is 15 residues long. The CDR3 here is CASSLRGQGDSPLHF. DNA of the CDR3: TGTGCCAGCAGCTTAAGGGGGCAGGGTGATTCACCCCTCCACTTT. The variable domain in full, with the rest retrieved from reference TRBV7-3 and TRBJ1-6, is GAGVSQTPSNKVTEKGKYVELRCDPISGHTALYWYRQSLGQGPEFLIYFQGTGAADDSGLPNDRFFAVRPEGSVSTLKIQRTERGDSAVYLCASSLRGQGDSPLHFGNGTRLTVT.

The chain carries TRBV7-2 and TRBJ2-3; no clear D gene. The CDR3 is 14 residues long. Between the trimmed V and J ends, which lost 1 base and 3 bases, there was a span of 8 bases. Germline-derived CDR1 and CDR2 are SGHTA and FQGNSA. CDR3 in DNA: TGTGCCAGCAGCTTAGGAGCAATGACAGATACGCAGTATTTT. This gives the protein CASSLGAMTDTQYF.

V usage is TRBV5-4 and J usage is TRBJ2-5; 7 nucleotides line up with TRBD1. Germline V gene lookup returns CDR1 SGHNT and CDR2 YYREEE (reference sequence). This CDR3 comprises 14 residues. V shed 2 bases and J 4 bases; nucleotides not matched to a gene: 5. Here the CDR3 reads CASSLQGTSETQYF. The DNA of the CDR3 is TGTGCCAGCAGCTTACAGGGGACCTCAGAGACCCAGTACTTC. Variable domain in full (rest from reference TRBV5-4 and TRBJ2-5): ETGVTQSPTHLIKTRGQQVTLRCSSQSGHNTVSWYQQALGQGPQFIFQYYREEENGRGNFPPRFSGLQFPNYSSELNVNALELDDSALYLCASSLQGTSETQYFGPGTRLLVL.

The chain uses TRBV7-7 and TRBJ2-3; 9 bases map to TRBD2. Germline V gene data show CDR1 as SSHAT and CDR2 as FNYEAQ (reference sequence). Unmatched junction bases numbered 12, after V lost 5 bases and J lost 6 bases. The CDR3 extends over 16 amino acids. CDR3 residues: CASSPDRGGGGDTQYF. The CDR3 DNA is TGTGCCAGCAGCCCGGACCGCGGGGGGGGCGGGGATACGCAGTATTTT. The complete variable domain, with remaining parts taken from reference TRBV7-7 and TRBJ2-3, reads GAGVSQSPRYKVTKRGQDVTLRCDPISSHATLYWYQQALGQGPEFLTYFNYEAQPDKSGLPSDRFSAERPEGSISTLTIQRTEQRDSAMYRCASSPDRGGGGDTQYFGPGTRLTVL.

The chain links TRBV11-1 to TRBJ2-1, with 10 nucleotides matching TRBD1. CDR1 and CDR2 (germline): SGHAT, FQDESV (reference sequence). J was trimmed by 9 bases and V by 5 bases; bases with no gene match: 13. This CDR3 has 16 amino acids. The CDR3 sequence: CASSPLDRGALGEQFF. CDR3 sequence (DNA): TGTGCCAGCAGCCCTCTGGACAGGGGGGCCCTCGGTGAGCAGTTCTTC. The full variable domain, in which reference TRBV11-1 and TRBJ2-1 provide the parts outside the CDR3, is EAEVAQSPRYKITEKSQAVAFWCDPISGHATLYWYRQILGQGPELLVQFQDESVVDDSQLPKDRFSAERLKGVDSTLKIQPAELGDSAMYLCASSPLDRGALGEQFFGPGTRLTVL.

This chain links TRBV2 with TRBJ1-1, with D unclear. The CDR3 covers 13 residues. Trimming left V 2 bases short and J 2 bases short, with 6 bases between. Looked up from germline, CDR1 is SNHLY and CDR2 is FYNNEI. The CDR3 sequence is CASSEHFNTEAFF. The DNA of the CDR3 is TGTGCCAGCAGTGAACACTTCAACACTGAAGCTTTCTTT.

This clone was counted between two and nine times. The V and J genes are TRBV19 and TRBJ1-6, with TRBD1 matching over 9 bases. The CDR3 sequence is 14 residues long. Per germline, CDR1 LNHDA and CDR2 SQIVND (reference sequence). V shed 3 bases, J shed 7 bases, and the junction held 1 base outside the gene matches. CDR3 region: CASSIDRGNSPLHF. CDR3 nucleotides: TGTGCCAGTAGTATTGACAGGGGGAATTCACCCCTCCACTTT.

The rearrangement joins TRBV7-2 to TRBJ2-3; D might be TRBD2 (7 bases). The V and J ends lost 5 bases and 3 bases respectively, with 15 bases between them. CDR3 length: 15 residues. Germline values: CDR1 SGHTA, CDR2 FQGNSA. The CDR3 sequence: CASSLTRGPTDTQYF. In nucleotides, the CDR3 is TGTGCCAGCAGCCTTACGCGGGGGCCAACAGATACGCAGTATTTT.

The CDR3 protein is CASSPPRQGVSDTQYF. In DNA form, the CDR3 reads TGTGCCAGCAGCCCCCCGCGACAGGGGGTCTCAGATACGCAGTATTTT. This chain joins TRBV7-9 and TRBJ2-3; 9 bases agree with TRBD1. The CDR3 extends over 16 amino acids. Unmatched junction bases numbered 10, after V lost 5 bases and J lost 4 bases. Germline assignment: CDR1 SEHNR and CDR2 FQNEAQ (reference sequence).

Comment on this clone: Different DNA sequences within this sample yield the same CDR3. The chain carries TRBV6-4 and TRBJ1-1; D unclear. Per the germline V gene, CDR1 is MRHNA and CDR2 is SNTAGT. This CDR3 is built from 14 residues. The V gene lost 0 bases and the J gene lost 4 bases, with 9 bases spanning the gap. CDR3: CASSDSSRGTEAFF. The DNA for the CDR3 is TGTGCCAGCAGTGACTCTTCGCGGGGCACTGAAGCTTTCTTT.